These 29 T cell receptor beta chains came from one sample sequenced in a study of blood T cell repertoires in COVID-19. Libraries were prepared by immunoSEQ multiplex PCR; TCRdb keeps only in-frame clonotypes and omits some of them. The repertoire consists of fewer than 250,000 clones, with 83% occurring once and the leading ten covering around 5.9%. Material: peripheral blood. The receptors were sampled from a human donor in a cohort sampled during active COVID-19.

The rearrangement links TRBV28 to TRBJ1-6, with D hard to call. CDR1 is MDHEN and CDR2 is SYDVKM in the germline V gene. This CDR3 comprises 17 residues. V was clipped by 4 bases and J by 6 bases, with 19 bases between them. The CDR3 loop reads CASSSALRATGNSPLHF. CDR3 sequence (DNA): TGTGCCAGCAGTTCCGCCCTGAGGGCCACGGGTAATTCACCCCTCCACTTT.

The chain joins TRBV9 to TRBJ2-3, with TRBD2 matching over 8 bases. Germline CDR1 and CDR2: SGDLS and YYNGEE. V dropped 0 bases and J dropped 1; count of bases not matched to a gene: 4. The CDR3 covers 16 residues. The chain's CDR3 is CASSVVPSGRTDTQYF. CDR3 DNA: TGTGCCAGCAGCGTAGTTCCTAGCGGGCGCACAGATACGCAGTATTTT.

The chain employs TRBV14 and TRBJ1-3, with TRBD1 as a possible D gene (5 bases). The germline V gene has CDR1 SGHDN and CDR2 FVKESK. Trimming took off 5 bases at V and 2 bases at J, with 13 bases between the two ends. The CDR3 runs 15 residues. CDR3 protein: CASSVLRAPGNTIYF. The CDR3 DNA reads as TGTGCCAGCAGCGTACTCAGGGCACCTGGAAACACCATATATTTT.

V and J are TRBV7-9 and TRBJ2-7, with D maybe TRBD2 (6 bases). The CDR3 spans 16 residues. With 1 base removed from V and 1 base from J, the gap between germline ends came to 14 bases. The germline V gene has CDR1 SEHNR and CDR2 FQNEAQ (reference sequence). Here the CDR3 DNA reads TGTGCCAGCAGCTTAGGAATTAGCGGCCAATCCTACGAGCAGTACTTC. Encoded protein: CASSLGISGQSYEQYF.

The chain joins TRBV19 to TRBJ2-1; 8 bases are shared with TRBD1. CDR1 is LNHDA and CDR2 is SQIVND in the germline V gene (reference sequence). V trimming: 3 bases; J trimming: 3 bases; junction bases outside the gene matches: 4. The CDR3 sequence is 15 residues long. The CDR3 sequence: CASSILGQVYNEQFF. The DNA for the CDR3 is TGTGCCAGTAGTATCCTGGGACAGGTCTACAATGAGCAGTTCTTC.

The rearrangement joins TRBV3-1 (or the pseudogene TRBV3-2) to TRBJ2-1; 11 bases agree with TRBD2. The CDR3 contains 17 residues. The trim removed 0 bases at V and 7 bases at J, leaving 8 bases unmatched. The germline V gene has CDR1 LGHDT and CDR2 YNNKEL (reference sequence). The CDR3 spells CASSQDPRTSGGNEQFF. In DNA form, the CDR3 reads TGTGCCAGCAGCCAAGATCCTCGCACTAGCGGGGGAAATGAGCAGTTCTTC.

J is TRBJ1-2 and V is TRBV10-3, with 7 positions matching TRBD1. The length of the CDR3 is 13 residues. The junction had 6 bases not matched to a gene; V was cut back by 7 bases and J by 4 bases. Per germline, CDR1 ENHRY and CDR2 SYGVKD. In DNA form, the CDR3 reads TGTGCCATCACCCAGACAGGGACCTATGGCTACACCTTC. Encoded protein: CAITQTGTYGYTF.

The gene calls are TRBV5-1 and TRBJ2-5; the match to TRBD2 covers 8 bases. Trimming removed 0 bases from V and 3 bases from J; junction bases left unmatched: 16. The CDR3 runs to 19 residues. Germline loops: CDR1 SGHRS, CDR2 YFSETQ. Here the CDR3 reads CASSLGLLDIGGRKETQYF. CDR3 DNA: TGCGCCAGCAGCTTGGGGCTCCTAGATATCGGCGGGAGGAAAGAGACCCAGTACTTC.

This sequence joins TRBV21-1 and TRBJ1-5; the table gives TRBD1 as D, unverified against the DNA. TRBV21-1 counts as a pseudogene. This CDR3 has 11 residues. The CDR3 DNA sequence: TGTGCCAGCATCCCAGATCAGCCCCAGCATTTT. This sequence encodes CASIPDQPQHF.

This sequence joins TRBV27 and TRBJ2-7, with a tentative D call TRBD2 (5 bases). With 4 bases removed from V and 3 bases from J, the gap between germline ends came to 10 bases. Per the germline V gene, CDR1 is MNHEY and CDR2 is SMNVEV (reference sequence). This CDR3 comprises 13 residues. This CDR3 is CASSWRRGYEQYF. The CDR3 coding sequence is TGTGCCAGCAGTTGGAGACGGGGCTACGAGCAGTACTTC.

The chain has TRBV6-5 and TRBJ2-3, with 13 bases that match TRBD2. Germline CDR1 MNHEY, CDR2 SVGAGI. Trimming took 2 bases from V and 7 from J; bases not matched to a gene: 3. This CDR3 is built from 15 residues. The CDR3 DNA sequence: TGTGCCAGCAGTTACACTAGCGGGGGGGCCTATACGCAGTATTTT. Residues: CASSYTSGGAYTQYF.

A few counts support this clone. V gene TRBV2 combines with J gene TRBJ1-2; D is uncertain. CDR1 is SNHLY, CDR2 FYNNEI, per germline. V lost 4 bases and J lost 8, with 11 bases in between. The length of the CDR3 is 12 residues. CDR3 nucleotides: TGTGCCAGCAGTGTAGAGGGAGGCGGCTACACCTTC. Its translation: CASSVEGGGYTF.

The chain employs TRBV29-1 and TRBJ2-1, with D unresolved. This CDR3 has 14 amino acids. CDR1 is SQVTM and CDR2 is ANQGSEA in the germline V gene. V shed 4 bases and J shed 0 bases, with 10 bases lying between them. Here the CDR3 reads CSVAGGFSYNEQFF. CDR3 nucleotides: TGCAGCGTTGCCGGCGGTTTCTCCTACAATGAGCAGTTCTTC.

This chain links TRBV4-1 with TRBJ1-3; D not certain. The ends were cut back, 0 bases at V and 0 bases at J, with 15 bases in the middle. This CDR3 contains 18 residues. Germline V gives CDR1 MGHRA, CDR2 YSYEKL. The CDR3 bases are TGCGCCAGCAGCCAAGATTCAACAGACCACTCCTCTGGAAACACCATATATTTT. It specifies CASSQDSTDHSSGNTIYF.

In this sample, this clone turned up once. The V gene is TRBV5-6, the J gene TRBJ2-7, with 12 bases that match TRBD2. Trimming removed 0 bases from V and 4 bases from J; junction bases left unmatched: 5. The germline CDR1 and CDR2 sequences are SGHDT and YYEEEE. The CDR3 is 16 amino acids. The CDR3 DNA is TGTGCCAGCAGCTTGGCATTGGGGACTAGCGGGTACGAGCAGTACTTC. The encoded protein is CASSLALGTSGYEQYF. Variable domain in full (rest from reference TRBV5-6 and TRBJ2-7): DAGVTQSPTHLIKTRGQQVTLRCSPKSGHDTVSWYQQALGQGPQFIFQYYEEEERQRGNFPDRFSGHQFPNYSSELNVNALLLGDSALYLCASSLALGTSGYEQYFGPGTRLTVT.

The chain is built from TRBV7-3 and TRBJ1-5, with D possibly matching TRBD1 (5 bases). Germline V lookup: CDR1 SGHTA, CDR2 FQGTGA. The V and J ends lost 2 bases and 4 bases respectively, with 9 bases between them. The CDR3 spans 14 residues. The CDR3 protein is CASSLGEGNQPQHF. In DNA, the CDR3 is TGTGCCAGCAGCTTAGGGGAGGGGAATCAGCCCCAGCATTTT.

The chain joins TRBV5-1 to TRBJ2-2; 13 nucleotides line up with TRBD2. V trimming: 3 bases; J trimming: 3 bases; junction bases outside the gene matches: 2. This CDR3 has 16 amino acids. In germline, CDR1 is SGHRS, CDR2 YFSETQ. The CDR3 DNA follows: TGCGCCAGCAGCTCGGGACTAGCGGGGCACACCGGGGAGCTGTTTTTT. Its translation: CASSSGLAGHTGELFF.

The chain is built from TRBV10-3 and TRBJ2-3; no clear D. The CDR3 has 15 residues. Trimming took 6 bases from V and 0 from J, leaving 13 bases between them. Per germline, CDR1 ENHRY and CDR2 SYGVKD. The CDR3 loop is CAISERPGSTDTQYF. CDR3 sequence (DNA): TGTGCCATCAGCGAGCGTCCAGGAAGCACAGATACGCAGTATTTT.

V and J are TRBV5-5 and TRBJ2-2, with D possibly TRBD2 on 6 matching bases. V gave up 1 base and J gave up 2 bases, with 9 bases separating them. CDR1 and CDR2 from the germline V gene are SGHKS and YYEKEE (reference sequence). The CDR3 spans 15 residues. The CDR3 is CASSLRGINTGELFF. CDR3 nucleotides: TGTGCCAGCAGCTTGCGGGGGATAAACACCGGGGAGCTGTTTTTT.

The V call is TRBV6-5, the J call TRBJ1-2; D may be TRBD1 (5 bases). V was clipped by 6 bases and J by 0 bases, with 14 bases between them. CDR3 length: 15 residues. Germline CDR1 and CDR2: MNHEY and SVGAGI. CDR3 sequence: CASRQDSLSNYGYTF. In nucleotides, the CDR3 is TGTGCCAGCAGACAAGACAGTTTATCTAACTATGGCTACACCTTC.

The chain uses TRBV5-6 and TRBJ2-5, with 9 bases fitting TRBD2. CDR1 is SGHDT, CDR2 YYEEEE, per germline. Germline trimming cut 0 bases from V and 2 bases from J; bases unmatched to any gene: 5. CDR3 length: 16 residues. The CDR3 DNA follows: TGTGCCAGCAGCTTGGTCGGCGGGGGGGCTCAAGAGACCCAGTACTTC. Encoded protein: CASSLVGGGAQETQYF. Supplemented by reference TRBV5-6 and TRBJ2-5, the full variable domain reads DAGVTQSPTHLIKTRGQQVTLRCSPKSGHDTVSWYQQALGQGPQFIFQYYEEEERQRGNFPDRFSGHQFPNYSSELNVNALLLGDSALYLCASSLVGGGAQETQYFGPGTRLLVL.

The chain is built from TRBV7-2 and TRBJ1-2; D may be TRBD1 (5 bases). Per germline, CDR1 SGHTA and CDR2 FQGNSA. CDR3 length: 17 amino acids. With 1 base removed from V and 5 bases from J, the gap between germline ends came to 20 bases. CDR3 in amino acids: CASSLGGREQEVYGYTF. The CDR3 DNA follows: TGTGCCAGCAGCTTAGGGGGACGGGAGCAAGAAGTATATGGCTACACCTTC.

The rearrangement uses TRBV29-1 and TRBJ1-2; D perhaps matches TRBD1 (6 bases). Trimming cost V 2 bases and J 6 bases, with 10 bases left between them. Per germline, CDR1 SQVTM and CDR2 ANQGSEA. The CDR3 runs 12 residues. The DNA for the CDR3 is TGCAGCGTTGAAACAGGGTCGGATGGCTACACCTTC. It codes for CSVETGSDGYTF.

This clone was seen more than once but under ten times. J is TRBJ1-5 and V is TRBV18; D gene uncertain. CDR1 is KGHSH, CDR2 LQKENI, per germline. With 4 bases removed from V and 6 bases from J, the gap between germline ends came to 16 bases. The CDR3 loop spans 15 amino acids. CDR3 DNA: TGTGCCAGCTCACGCGGAGGAGGGAGTGGTCAGCCCCAGCATTTT. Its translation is CASSRGGGSGQPQHF.

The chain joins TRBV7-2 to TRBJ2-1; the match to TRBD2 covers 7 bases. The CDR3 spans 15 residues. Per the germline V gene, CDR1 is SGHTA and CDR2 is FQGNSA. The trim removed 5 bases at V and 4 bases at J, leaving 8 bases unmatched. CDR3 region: CASSPLTGGYNEQFF. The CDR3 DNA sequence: TGTGCCAGCAGCCCCCTAACGGGGGGTTACAATGAGCAGTTCTTC.

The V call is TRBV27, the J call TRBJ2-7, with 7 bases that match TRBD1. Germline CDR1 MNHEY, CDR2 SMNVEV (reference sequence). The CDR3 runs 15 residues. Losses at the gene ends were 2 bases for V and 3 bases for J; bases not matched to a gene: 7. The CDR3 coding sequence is TGTGCCAGCAGTTTAGGGGGACAGAGTGTCTACGAGCAGTACTTC. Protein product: CASSLGGQSVYEQYF.

This CDR3 is CASSEAGLAGGPPYNEQFF. The CDR3 nucleotides read TGTGCCAGCAGTGAAGCTGGACTAGCGGGAGGGCCACCCTACAATGAGCAGTTCTTC. The rearrangement uses TRBV6-1 and TRBJ2-1; 15 positions match TRBD2. V lost 0 bases, J lost 2 bases, and 5 bases stayed unmatched. CDR1 and CDR2 (germline): MNHNS, SASEGT. The CDR3 is 19 residues long.

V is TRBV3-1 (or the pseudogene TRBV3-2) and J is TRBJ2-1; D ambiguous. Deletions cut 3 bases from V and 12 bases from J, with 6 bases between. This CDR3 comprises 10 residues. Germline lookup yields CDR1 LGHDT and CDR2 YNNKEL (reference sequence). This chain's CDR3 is CASSQGRQFF. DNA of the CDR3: TGTGCCAGCAGCCAGGGCAGGCAGTTCTTC.

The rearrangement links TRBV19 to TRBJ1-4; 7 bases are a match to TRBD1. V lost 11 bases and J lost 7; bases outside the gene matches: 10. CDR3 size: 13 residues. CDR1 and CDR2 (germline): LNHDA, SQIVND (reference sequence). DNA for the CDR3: TGTGCCGTTGCGGGACAGAGCACTGAAAAACTGTTTTTT. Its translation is CAVAGQSTEKLFF.